Listed below are T cell receptor beta chains from one sample, sequenced in a study of cytomegalovirus exposure and HLA in healthy donors. Sequenced by immunoSEQ multiplex PCR; TCRdb stores in-frame clones only, minus some. This sample has some 99,000 clones; roughly three quarters occur once, and the top ten carry roughly 2%. Sequenced: PBMCs. These receptors originate from a middle-aged man in good health and CMV-seronegative. Both conserved end residues are part of each CDR3. The D gene is left open where the match is weak. Not every row has a clone size; where given, it reads once, few, many or a size class.

D gene,J gene,clone size,V gene,CDR3 DNA,CDR3 protein
TRBD1,TRBJ2-7,few,TRBV13,TGTGCCAGCAGGGAGTGGACCGACAGGGTATTCTACGAGCAGTACTTC,CASREWTDRVFYEQYF
NA,TRBJ2-1,NA,TRBV14,TGTGCCAGCAGCCCCTTATCGTACAATGAGCAGTTCTTC,CASSPLSYNEQFF
NA,TRBJ2-1,NA,TRBV6-1,TGTGCCAGCACCCCCGAGTATGAGCAGTTCTTC,CASTPEYEQFF
NA,TRBJ2-7,NA,TRBV25-1,TGTGCCAGCAGTTCCCGGGTTTCCCCCTACGAGCAGTACTTC,CASSSRVSPYEQYF
TRBD1,TRBJ2-3,NA,TRBV19,TGTGCCAGTTCACTCTCAGGGGGTGTGTTAACAGATACGCAGTATTTT,CASSLSGGVLTDTQYF
NA,TRBJ2-7,once,TRBV7-9,TGTGCCAGCAGCTTAGACAGGGAGATTTCCTACGAGCAGTACTTC,CASSLDREISYEQYF
NA,TRBJ2-7,NA,TRBV20-1,TGCAGCGCCGGGACTGCCTACGAGCAGTACTTC,CSAGTAYEQYF
NA,TRBJ2-7,NA,TRBV7-9,TGTGCCAGCAGCTTGGGAAGGGGTGCCTACGAGCAGTACTTC,CASSLGRGAYEQYF
NA,TRBJ2-1,NA,TRBV7-2,TGTGCCAGCAGCCTCCCAGATGAGCAGTTCTTC,CASSLPDEQFF
NA,TRBJ2-7,NA,TRBV4-1,TGCGCCAGCAGCCAAGATTGGGGCAGGGCTGCCTACGAGCAGTACTTC,CASSQDWGRAAYEQYF
TRBD2,TRBJ2-3,NA,TRBV6-4,TGTGCCAGCAGTGAGAAGCTAGCGGGAGGATCTGATACGCAGTATTTT,CASSEKLAGGSDTQYF
NA,TRBJ2-3,few,TRBV5-1,TGCGCCAGCAGCTTGGAGGGGTTAGCTCCAGATACGCAGTATTTT,CASSLEGLAPDTQYF
TRBD2,TRBJ2-7,NA,TRBV28,TGTGCCAGCAGCCCCCCGGGACTAGCGGGAGGTGGGCAGTACTTC,CASSPPGLAGGGQYF
NA,TRBJ2-2,NA,TRBV6-5,TGTGCCAGCCTGGGAGTCACCGGGGAGCTGTTTTTT,CASLGVTGELFF
TRBD1,TRBJ2-1,NA,TRBV4-1,TGCGCCAGCAGCCACAACTCCGGGACAGGTTACAATGAGCAGTTCTTC,CASSHNSGTGYNEQFF